In its sample, the clone carrying this T cell receptor (beta chain) was seen many times. The time point: sample taken at primary tumor resection. This record belongs to a study of spatial heterogeneity in lung cancer. MiXCR, run by TCRdb on the 5' RACE reads, gives a single entry per CDR3 protein. The sample gives around 48,000 distinct CDR3 sequences, approximately 5% of which show up once; 11% is in the top ten. V dropped 1 base and J dropped 10 bases, with 16 bases sitting between them. The germline V gene has CDR1 DFQATT and CDR2 SNEGSKA (reference sequence). The CDR3 covers 13 residues. The TCR comes from a male donor with early-stage non-small cell lung cancer. The material sequenced was PBMCs, taken at surgery. V is TRBV20-1 and J is TRBJ1-1; D perhaps matches TRBD1 (5 bases). The CDR3 nucleotides are TGCAGTGCTAGAGCCGGGGACCTTCGGGGAGCTTTCTTT. Translating gives CSARAGDLRGAFF.